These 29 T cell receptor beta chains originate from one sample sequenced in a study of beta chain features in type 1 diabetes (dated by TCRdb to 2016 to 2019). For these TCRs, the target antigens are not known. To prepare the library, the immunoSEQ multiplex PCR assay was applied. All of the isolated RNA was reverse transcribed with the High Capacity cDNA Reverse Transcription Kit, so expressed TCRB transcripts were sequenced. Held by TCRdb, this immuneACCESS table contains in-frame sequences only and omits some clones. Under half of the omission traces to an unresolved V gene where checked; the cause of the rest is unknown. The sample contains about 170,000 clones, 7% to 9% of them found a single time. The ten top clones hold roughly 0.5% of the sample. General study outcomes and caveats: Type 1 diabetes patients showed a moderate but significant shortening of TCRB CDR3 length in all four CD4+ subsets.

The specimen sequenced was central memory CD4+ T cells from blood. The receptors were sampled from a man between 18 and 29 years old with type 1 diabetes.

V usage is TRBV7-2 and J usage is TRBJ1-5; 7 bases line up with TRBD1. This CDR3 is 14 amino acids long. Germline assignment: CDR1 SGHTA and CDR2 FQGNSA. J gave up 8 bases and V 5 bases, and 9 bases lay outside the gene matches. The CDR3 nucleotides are TGTGCCAGCAGCAAAGGAGGGGGCAGGAAGCCCCAGCATTTT. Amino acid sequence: CASSKGGGRKPQHF. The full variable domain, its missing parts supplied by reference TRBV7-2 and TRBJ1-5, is GAGVSQSPSNKVTEKGKDVELRCDPISGHTALYWYRQSLGQGLEFLIYFQGNSAPDKSGLPSDRFSAERTGGSVSTLTIQRTQQEDSAVYLCASSKGGGRKPQHFGDGTRLSIL.

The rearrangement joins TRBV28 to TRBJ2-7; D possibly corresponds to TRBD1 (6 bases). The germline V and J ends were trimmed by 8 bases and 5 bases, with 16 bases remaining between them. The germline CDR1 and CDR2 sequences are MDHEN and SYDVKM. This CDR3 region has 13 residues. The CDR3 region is CASAGMNRDEQYF. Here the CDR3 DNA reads TGTGCCAGCGCAGGGATGAACAGGGACGAGCAGTACTTC.

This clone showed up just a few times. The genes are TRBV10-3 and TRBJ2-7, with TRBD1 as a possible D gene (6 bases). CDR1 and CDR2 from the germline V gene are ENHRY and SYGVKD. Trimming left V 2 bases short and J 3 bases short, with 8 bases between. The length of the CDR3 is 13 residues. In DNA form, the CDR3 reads TGTGCCATCAGTGAGGGCAGGGGCTACGAGCAGTACTTC. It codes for CAISEGRGYEQYF.

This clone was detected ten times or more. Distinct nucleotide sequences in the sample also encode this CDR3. The DNA for the CDR3 is TGCGCCAGCAGCTTAGGACAGGGAGGCGAGCAGTACTTC. It specifies CASSLGQGGEQYF. This chain connects TRBV5-1 to TRBJ2-7, with 8 bases fitting TRBD1. Germline loops: CDR1 SGHRS, CDR2 YFSETQ. This CDR3 spans 13 amino acids. V gave up 2 bases and J gave up 6 bases; unmatched junction bases: 4. The complete variable domain, with remaining parts taken from reference TRBV5-1 and TRBJ2-7, reads KAGVTQTPRYLIKTRGQQVTLSCSPISGHRSVSWYQQTPGQGLQFLFEYFSETQRNKGNFPGRFSGRQFSNSRSEMNVSTLELGDSALYLCASSLGQGGEQYFGPGTRLTVT.

The CDR3 bases are TGCGCCAGCAGCTTGGCCGCAGGCCAGGGTGGCTACACCTTC. This sequence encodes CASSLAAGQGGYTF. The J gene is TRBJ1-2, the V gene TRBV5-1, with D possibly being TRBD1 (5 bases). This CDR3 has 14 amino acids. V shed 0 bases and J shed 7 bases, with 13 bases lying between them. Germline values: CDR1 SGHRS, CDR2 YFSETQ.

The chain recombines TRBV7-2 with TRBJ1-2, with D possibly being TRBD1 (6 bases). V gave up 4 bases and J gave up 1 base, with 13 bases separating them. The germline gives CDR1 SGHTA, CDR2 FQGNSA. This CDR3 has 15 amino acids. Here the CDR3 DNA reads TGTGCCAGCAGCTACAACAGGGCCCTTAACTATGGCTACACCTTC. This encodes CASSYNRALNYGYTF.

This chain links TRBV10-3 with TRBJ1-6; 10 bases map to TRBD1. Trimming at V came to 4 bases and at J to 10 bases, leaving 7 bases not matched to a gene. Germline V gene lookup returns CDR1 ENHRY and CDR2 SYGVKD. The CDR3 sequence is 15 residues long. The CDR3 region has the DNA TGTGCCATCAGTGGCGGGACAGGGGTTTCCTCACCCCTCCACTTT. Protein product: CAISGGTGVSSPLHF.

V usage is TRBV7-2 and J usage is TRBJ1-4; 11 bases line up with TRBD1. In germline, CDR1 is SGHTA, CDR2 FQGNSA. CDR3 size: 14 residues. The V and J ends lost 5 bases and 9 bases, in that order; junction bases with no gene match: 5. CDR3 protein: CASSREDRGQKLFF. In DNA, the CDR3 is TGTGCCAGCAGCCGTGAGGACAGGGGGCAAAAACTGTTTTTT.

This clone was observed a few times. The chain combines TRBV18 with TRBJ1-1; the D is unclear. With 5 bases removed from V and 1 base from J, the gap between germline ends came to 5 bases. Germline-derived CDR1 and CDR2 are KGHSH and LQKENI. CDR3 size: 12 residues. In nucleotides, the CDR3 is TGTGCCAGCTCAGTACAGAACACTGAAGCTTTCTTT. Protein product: CASSVQNTEAFF.

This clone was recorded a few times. The DNA of the CDR3 is TGTGCCAGCAGCCCGACGTGGGACAGGGTCCACGAGCAGTACTTC. This gives the protein CASSPTWDRVHEQYF. V usage is TRBV11-2 and J usage is TRBJ2-7; 9 nucleotides agree with TRBD1. The CDR3 has 15 residues. The trim removed 5 bases at V and 5 bases at J, leaving 10 bases unmatched. The germline gives CDR1 SGHAT, CDR2 FQNNGV.

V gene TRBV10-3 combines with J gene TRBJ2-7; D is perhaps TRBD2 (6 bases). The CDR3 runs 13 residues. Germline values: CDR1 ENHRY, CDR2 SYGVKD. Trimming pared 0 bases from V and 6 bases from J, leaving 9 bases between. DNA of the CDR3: TGTGCCATCAGTGAGTCCCCGGGGGTCGAGCAGTACTTC. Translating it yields CAISESPGVEQYF.

CDR3 amino acids: CSVEVTGGETQYF. DNA of the CDR3: TGCAGCGTTGAAGTCACAGGTGGAGAGACCCAGTACTTC. V and J are TRBV29-1 and TRBJ2-5, with D possibly being TRBD1 (5 bases). Trimming removed 1 base at V and 4 bases at J, with 10 bases between. The germline V gene has CDR1 SQVTM and CDR2 ANQGSEA. The CDR3 is 13 residues long.

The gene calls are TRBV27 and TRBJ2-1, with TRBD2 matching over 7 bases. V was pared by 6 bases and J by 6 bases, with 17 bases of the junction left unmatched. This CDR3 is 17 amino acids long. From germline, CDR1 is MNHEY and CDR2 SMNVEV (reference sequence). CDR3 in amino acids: CASSSPGRRERLNEQFF. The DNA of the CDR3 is TGTGCCAGCAGCTCACCAGGGAGGCGGGAGAGGCTCAATGAGCAGTTCTTC.

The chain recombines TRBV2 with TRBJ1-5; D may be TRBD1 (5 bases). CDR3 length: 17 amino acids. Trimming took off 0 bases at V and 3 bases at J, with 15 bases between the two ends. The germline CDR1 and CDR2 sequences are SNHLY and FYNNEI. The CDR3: CASSEASANRNNQPQHF. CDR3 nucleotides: TGTGCCAGCAGTGAAGCGTCGGCAAACAGGAACAATCAGCCCCAGCATTTT.

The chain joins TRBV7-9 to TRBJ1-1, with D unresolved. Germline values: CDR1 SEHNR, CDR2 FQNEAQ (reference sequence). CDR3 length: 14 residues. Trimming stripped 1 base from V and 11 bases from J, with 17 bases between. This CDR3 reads CASSLVPGRVGAFF. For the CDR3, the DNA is TGTGCCAGCAGCTTAGTCCCTGGGAGGGTCGGGGCTTTCTTT.

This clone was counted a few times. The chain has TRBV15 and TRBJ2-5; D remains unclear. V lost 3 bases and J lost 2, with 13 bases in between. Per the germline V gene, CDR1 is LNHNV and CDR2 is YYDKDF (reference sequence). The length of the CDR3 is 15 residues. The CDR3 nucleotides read TGTGCCACCAGCAGGAGGTCCAAGGAACAAGAGACCCAGTACTTC. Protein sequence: CATSRRSKEQETQYF.

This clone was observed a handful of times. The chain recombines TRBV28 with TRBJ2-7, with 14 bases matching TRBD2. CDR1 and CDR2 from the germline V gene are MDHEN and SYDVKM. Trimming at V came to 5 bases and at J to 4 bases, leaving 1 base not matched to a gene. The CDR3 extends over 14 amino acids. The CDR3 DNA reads TGTGCCAGCAGTCGGACTAGCGGGGGGTACGAGCAGTACTTC. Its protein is CASSRTSGGYEQYF.

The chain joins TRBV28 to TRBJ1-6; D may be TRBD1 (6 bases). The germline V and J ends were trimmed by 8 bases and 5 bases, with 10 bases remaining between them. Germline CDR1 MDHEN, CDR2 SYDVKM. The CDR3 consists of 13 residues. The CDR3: CASLGQNNSPLHF. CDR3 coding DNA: TGTGCCAGCTTAGGACAGAATAATTCACCCCTCCACTTT.

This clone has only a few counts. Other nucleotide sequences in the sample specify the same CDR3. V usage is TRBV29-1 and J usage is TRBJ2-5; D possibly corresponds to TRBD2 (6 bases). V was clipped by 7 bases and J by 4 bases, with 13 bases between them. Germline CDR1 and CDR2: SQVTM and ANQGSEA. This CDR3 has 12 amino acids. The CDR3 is CSGRRGGETQYF. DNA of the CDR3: TGCAGCGGTCGTAGGGGAGGAGAGACCCAGTACTTC.

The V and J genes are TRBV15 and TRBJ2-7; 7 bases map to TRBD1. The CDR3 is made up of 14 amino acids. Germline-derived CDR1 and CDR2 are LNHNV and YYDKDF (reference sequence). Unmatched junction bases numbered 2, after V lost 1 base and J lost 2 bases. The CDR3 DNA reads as TGTGCCACCAGCAGAGCGGGACAGACCTACGAGCAGTACTTC. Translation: CATSRAGQTYEQYF. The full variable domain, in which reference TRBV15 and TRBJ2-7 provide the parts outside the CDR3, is DAMVIQNPRYQVTQFGKPVTLSCSQTLNHNVMYWYQQKSSQAPKLLFHYYDKDFNNEADTPDNFQSRRPNTSFCFLDIRSPGLGDTAMYLCATSRAGQTYEQYFGPGTRLTVT.

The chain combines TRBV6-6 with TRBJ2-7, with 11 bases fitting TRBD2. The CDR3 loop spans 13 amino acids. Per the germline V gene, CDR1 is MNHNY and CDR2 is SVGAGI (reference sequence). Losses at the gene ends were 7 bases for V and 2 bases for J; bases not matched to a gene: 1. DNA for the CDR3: TGTGCCAGCACGGGACTAGCGGCCTACGAGCAGTACTTC. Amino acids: CASTGLAAYEQYF.

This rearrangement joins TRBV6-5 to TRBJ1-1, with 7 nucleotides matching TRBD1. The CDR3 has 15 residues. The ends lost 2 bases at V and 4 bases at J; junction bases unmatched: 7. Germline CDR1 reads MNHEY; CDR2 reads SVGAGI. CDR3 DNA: TGTGCCAGCAGTTACGGAGGGGGCCGCGGCACTGAAGCTTTCTTT. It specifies CASSYGGGRGTEAFF.

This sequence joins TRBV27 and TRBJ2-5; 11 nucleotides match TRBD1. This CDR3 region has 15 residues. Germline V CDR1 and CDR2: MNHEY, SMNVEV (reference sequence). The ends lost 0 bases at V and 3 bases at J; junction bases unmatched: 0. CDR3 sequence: CASSLSGQGEETQYF. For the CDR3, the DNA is TGTGCCAGCAGTTTATCGGGACAGGGGGAAGAGACCCAGTACTTC.

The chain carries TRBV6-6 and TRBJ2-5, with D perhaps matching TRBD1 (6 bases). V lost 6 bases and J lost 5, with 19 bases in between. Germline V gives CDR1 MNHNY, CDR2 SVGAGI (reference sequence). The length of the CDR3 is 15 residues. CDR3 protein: CASRSTDRSWETQYF. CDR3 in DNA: TGTGCCAGCAGATCAACAGACAGGTCCTGGGAGACCCAGTACTTC.

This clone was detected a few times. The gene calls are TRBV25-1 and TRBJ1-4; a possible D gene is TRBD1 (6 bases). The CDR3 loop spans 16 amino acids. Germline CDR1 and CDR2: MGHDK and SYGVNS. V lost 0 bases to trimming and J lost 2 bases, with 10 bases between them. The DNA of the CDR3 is TGTGCCAGCAGTGAATACAGCGGACAGACTAATGAAAAACTGTTTTTT. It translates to CASSEYSGQTNEKLFF.

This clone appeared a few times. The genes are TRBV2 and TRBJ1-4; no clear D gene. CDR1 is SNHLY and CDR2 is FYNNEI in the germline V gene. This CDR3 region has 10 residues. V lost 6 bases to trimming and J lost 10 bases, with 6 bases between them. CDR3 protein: CASSSRKLFF. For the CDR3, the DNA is TGTGCCAGCAGCTCCCGAAAACTGTTTTTT.

CDR3 amino acids: CASSQFRGDNSPLHF. The CDR3 DNA sequence: TGCGCCAGCAGCCAATTCAGAGGCGACAATTCACCCCTCCACTTT. The chain is built from TRBV4-1 and TRBJ1-6; D remains unclear. The CDR3 runs to 15 residues. Germline CDR1 MGHRA, CDR2 YSYEKL. Trimming took 2 bases from V and 7 from J, leaving 12 bases between them.

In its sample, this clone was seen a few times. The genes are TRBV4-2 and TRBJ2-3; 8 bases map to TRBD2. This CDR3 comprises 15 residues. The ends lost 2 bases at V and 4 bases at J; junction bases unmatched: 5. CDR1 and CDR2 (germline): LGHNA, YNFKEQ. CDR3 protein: CASSQIAGSADTQYF. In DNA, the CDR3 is TGTGCCAGCAGCCAAATAGCGGGAAGTGCAGATACGCAGTATTTT.

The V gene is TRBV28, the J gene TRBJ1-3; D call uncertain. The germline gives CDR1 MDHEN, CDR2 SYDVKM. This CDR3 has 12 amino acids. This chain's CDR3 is CFVEGFGNTIYF. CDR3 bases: TGTTTCGTCGAGGGCTTTGGAAACACCATATATTTT.